The 10 T cell receptor beta chains below were found in one sample sequenced in a study of T-cell reconstitution after alpha-beta-depleted transplantation in children. Construction of the TCRbeta library involved unique molecular identifiers. TCRdb analysed the PCR reads with MiXCR anew, one entry per CDR3 protein. The sample holds around 480,000 distinct CDR3 sequences; roughly 33% are singletons and the top ten take 2% to 3%. The sequenced sample was PBMCs from the stem cell graft donor, obtained from the stem cell graft. These receptors all come from a human donor who donated a stem cell graft to a child with aplastic anemia.

This rearrangement joins TRBV27 to TRBJ2-1; 9 bases match TRBD1. There are 14 residues in the CDR3. J lost 4 bases, V lost 9 bases, and 7 bases had no gene match. The V gene's germline CDR1 is MNHEY and CDR2 SMNVEV (reference sequence). CDR3 amino acids: CASSLGQGYNEQFF. In DNA, the CDR3 is TGTGCCAGTAGTCTCGGACAGGGGTACAATGAGCAGTTCTTC.

The chain joins TRBV30 to TRBJ1-2; no reliable D call. The germline V gene has CDR1 GTSNPN and CDR2 SVGIG (reference sequence). The CDR3 sequence is 15 residues long. Trimming removed 3 bases at V and 0 bases at J, with 14 bases between. CDR3 sequence (DNA): TGTGCCTGGAGGGAAGGTGGGAATCCTAACTATGGCTACACCTTC. Translated: CAWREGGNPNYGYTF.

The chain joins TRBV7-2 to TRBJ2-1; 7 bases match TRBD2. This CDR3 comprises 15 residues. V lost 1 base to trimming and J lost 4 bases; unmatched junction nucleotides: 4. The germline V gene encodes CDR1 SGHTA and CDR2 FQGNSA. As DNA, the CDR3 is TGTGCCAGCAGCTTAGATGGGGGGGGGTACAATGAGCAGTTCTTC. It specifies CASSLDGGGYNEQFF.

This chain uses TRBV7-2 with TRBJ2-7; no definite D call. The CDR3 runs 11 residues. The V end was cut by 2 bases, the J end by 5 bases, with 4 bases between. Germline V gives CDR1 SGHTA, CDR2 FQGNSA. The CDR3 protein is CASSLMHEQYF. The CDR3 coding sequence is TGTGCCAGCAGCTTAATGCACGAGCAGTACTTC.

J is TRBJ2-4 and V is TRBV7-8; no firm D call. The CDR3 sequence is 16 residues long. Per the germline V gene, CDR1 is SGHVS and CDR2 is FQNEAQ. Trimming shortened V by 1 base and J by 0 bases, and 10 bases separated the two germline ends. The CDR3 loop is CASSLGRREAKNIQYF. CDR3 DNA sequence: TGTGCCAGCAGCTTAGGACGGAGAGAAGCCAAAAACATTCAGTACTTC.

This clonotype has just a few counts. The V gene is TRBV7-2, the J gene TRBJ2-7; TRBD2 agrees at 12 bases. CDR1 is SGHTA and CDR2 is FQGNSA in the germline V gene. The CDR3 contains 16 residues. The junction had 10 bases not matched to a gene; V was cut back by 5 bases and J by 5 bases. In DNA, the CDR3 is TGTGCCAGCAGCCTCACCCGACTAGCGGGAGTCGACGAGCAGTACTTC. Amino acid sequence: CASSLTRLAGVDEQYF.

V usage is TRBV7-6 and J usage is TRBJ1-1; 9 nucleotides line up with TRBD1. V trimming: 1 base; J trimming: 2 bases; junction bases outside the gene matches: 5. CDR1 is SGHVS, CDR2 FNYEAQ, per germline. CDR3 length equals 16 residues. This CDR3 is CASSLGRDRDNTEAFF. In nucleotides, the CDR3 is TGTGCCAGCAGCTTAGGCCGGGACAGGGACAACACTGAAGCTTTCTTT.

This chain connects TRBV29-1 to TRBJ2-7; TRBD1 agrees at 10 bases. The CDR3 spans 14 residues. CDR1 SQVTM and CDR2 ANQGSEA come from the germline V gene. Trimming took 4 bases from V and 1 from J; bases not matched to a gene: 4. The CDR3 is CSVGGTGDSYEQYF. The CDR3 DNA is TGCAGCGTTGGAGGGACAGGGGATTCCTACGAGCAGTACTTC.

This clonotype turned up a few times. The chain joins TRBV6-5 to TRBJ2-1, with TRBD2 identical over 14 bases. V shed 0 bases, J shed 8 bases, and the junction held 3 bases outside the gene matches. The CDR3 spans 16 residues. From germline, CDR1 is MNHEY and CDR2 SVGAGI. CDR3 region: CASSYSGLAGGHEQFF. In DNA, the CDR3 is TGTGCCAGCAGTTACTCTGGACTAGCGGGAGGTCATGAGCAGTTCTTC.

The V gene is TRBV20-1, the J gene TRBJ2-1, with 7 bases aligning to TRBD2. The germline CDR1 and CDR2 sequences are DFQATT and SNEGSKA (reference sequence). The CDR3 spans 16 residues. V dropped 6 bases and J dropped 6; count of bases not matched to a gene: 17. Written as DNA, the CDR3 is TGCAGTGCCGTTGGGGCCCGGACTAGTTTATCCAATGAGCAGTTCTTC. This codes for CSAVGARTSLSNEQFF.